By frequency in the sample, the clone carrying this T cell receptor beta chain is medium-sized. Its cognate antigen is unknown. Donors in the study were healthy people who gave bone marrow. This PCR relied on a set of 60 Vbeta primers and 13 Jbeta primers. Assay: immunoSEQ multiplex PCR; the TCRdb copy retains only in-frame clones and omits some. The data hold about 59,000 clones, with around 80% observed a single time. The data stem from a study of cytomegalovirus exposure and HLA in healthy donors. Study-level findings and limits: About 87% or about 30% of the time was how often most TCR beta V segments were productive, according to an earlier analysis. The study labeled 150 to 200 TCR beta chains cytomegalovirus-associated.

This CDR3 region has 15 residues. The V gene's germline CDR1 is MGHRA and CDR2 YSYEKL. V dropped 4 bases and J dropped 6 bases, with 19 bases sitting between them. The clonotype comes from a woman in her forties in good health and CMV-seronegative. Sequencing was carried out using PBMCs. The rearrangement uses TRBV4-1 and TRBJ2-7, with TRBD1 as a possible D gene (6 bases). This chain's CDR3 is CASSLTGTFPSEQYF. DNA for the CDR3: TGCGCCAGCAGCCTTACCGGGACATTCCCCTCCGAGCAGTACTTC.